This T cell receptor beta chain comes out of a study of T cells in Graves' hyperthyroidism and ophthalmopathy. Study context: Peripheral blood samples were taken at initial diagnosis, prior to any treatment. Findings of the study overall: Ophthalmopathy, which appeared later, was predicted by the model a median roughly 6.4 months before onset.

This clonotype occurred many times. Antigen unknown. V shed 1 base and J shed 4 bases, with 7 bases lying between them. The germline V gene has CDR1 SNHLY and CDR2 FYNNEI. This CDR3 is built from 13 residues. RNA transcripts served as the template for amplifying TCR beta CDR3 regions. First-round RT-PCR targeting the TCR CDR3 was performed with the HTBI primer set. TCRdb analysed the multiplex PCR reads with MiXCR anew, one entry per CDR3 protein. The data show over 650,000 distinct CDR3 sequences, approximately 16% seen once. The chain carries TRBV2 and TRBJ1-2, with D hard to call. This TCR was recovered from a man aged 18 to 30 with Graves' hyperthyroidism. Source material: blood. This CDR3 is CASSEEWFYGYTF. Written as DNA, the CDR3 is TGTGCCAGCAGTGAAGAGTGGTTCTATGGCTACACCTTC.